Listed below are T cell receptor beta chains from one sample, sequenced in a study of shared clonotypes between healthy human individuals. The repertoire was sequenced with immunoSEQ multiplex PCR; TCRdb's copy has only in-frame clones and lacks some. The table includes some 1.4 million clones, around 97% detected once. Sequencing used naive CD4+ T cells sorted from blood. The source is a man aged 30-40 years in good health. The CDR3 runs from the conserved cysteine through the conserved F or W. Each record gives: V gene, D gene, clone size, J gene, CDR3 DNA, CDR3 protein. A D gene is named only where the DNA matches it firmly. Part of the rows lack a size; the others show once, few, many or a class for expanded clones.

>TRBV5-8|.|.|TRBJ1-4
TGTGCCAGCAGCCCCTGGTACGCACTCGGGGGAAAACTGTTTTTT
CASSPWYALGGKLFF
>TRBV6-1|TRBD1|.|TRBJ1-6
TGTGCCAGCAGTTCCCCCGGGACAGTCTACTCACCCCTCCACTTT
CASSSPGTVYSPLHF
>TRBV21-1|.|.|TRBJ2-3
TGTGCCAGCAGCCTGGTGGGGGATACGCAGTATTTT
CASSLVGDTQYF
>TRBV2|.|.|TRBJ2-5
TGTGCCAGCAGTGAACGACAGTACCAAGAGACCCAGTACTTC
CASSERQYQETQYF
>TRBV2|.|.|TRBJ2-2
TGTGCCAGCAGTGAAAAGCCCGGGGAGCTGTTTTTT
CASSEKPGELFF
>TRBV28|.|.|TRBJ1-2
TGTGCCAGCCGCGGTCCAGATGGCTACACCTTC
CASRGPDGYTF
>TRBV7-6|.|.|TRBJ2-7
TGTGCCAGCAGCCTTATAGGGCGGAACTCCTACGAGCAGTACTTC
CASSLIGRNSYEQYF
>TRBV4-1|TRBD1|.|TRBJ2-2
TGCGCCAGCAGCCATTCGACAGGGGGAGGGTCCGGGGAGCTGTTTTTT
CASSHSTGGGSGELFF
>TRBV5-1|TRBD2|once|TRBJ2-1
TGCGCCAGCAGTCCGCTAGCGGGCCACAATGAGCAGTTCTTC
CASSPLAGHNEQFF
>TRBV7-9|TRBD2|.|TRBJ2-3
TGTGCCAGCAGCCCTGGGGGCCTAGCGGGTCGGGTCACAGATACGCAGTATTTT
CASSPGGLAGRVTDTQYF
>TRBV10-3|.|.|TRBJ1-1
TGTGCCATCAAGATGGCGGGAACTGAAGCTTTCTTT
CAIKMAGTEAFF
>TRBV14|TRBD1|.|TRBJ2-5
TGTGCCAGCAGCAAAACCTTAACAGGGGTCTGGGCCCATGCGACCCAGTACTTC
CASSKTLTGVWAHATQYF
>TRBV5-1|.|.|TRBJ1-2
TGCGCCAGCAGCTTGGCCGTGGGGAACTATGGCTACACCTTC
CASSLAVGNYGYTF
>TRBV5-1|.|.|TRBJ2-5
TGCGCCAGCAGCTTGAACAGACACCAAGAGACCCAGTACTTC
CASSLNRHQETQYF
>TRBV6-6|.|.|TRBJ1-3
.
CASSYVGPAGNTIYF
>TRBV5-1|TRBD1|.|TRBJ2-5
TGCGCCAGCAGCTTGGTACCGGGGACAGCCGAGCCGAGTGGGACCCAGTACTTC
CASSLVPGTAEPSGTQYF
>TRBV11-3|.|.|TRBJ2-1
TGTGCCAGCAGCTTACTAGGGCCTGAGTCGAATGAGCAGTTCTTC
CASSLLGPESNEQFF
>TRBV9|.|.|TRBJ1-2
TGTGCCAGCAGCGTCGGGGACCGATCTAACTATGGCTACACCTTC
CASSVGDRSNYGYTF
>TRBV5-1|TRBD1|.|TRBJ1-2
TGCGCCAGCAGCTTAGGGGGCAAGTACTCTAACTATGGCTACACCTTC
CASSLGGKYSNYGYTF
>TRBV19|TRBD2|.|TRBJ2-7
TGTGCCAGTAGTCGTCGCGGGAGGGCCAAAGGTTGGACCTACGAGCAGTACTTC
CASSRRGRAKGWTYEQYF
>TRBV6-5|.|.|TRBJ2-5
TGTGCCAGCAGTCGAATCGACAGGCAAGAGACCCAGTACTTC
CASSRIDRQETQYF
>TRBV11-2|TRBD2|.|TRBJ2-2
TGTGCCAGCAGCTTAAGATCGGGAGGGGGGGAGCTGTTTTTT
CASSLRSGGGELFF
>TRBV14|.|once|TRBJ2-1
TGTGCCAGCAGCCAACGAGCGCAGGACAATGAGCAGTTCTTC
CASSQRAQDNEQFF
>TRBV28|TRBD1|.|TRBJ1-5
TGTGCCAGCAGTTTTCGTCTCAGGGGGCTAAATCAGCCCCAGCATTTT
CASSFRLRGLNQPQHF
>TRBV29-1|TRBD2|once|TRBJ2-1
TGCAGCGTTCGGAAACTAGCGGGAAAGAATAATGAGCAGTTCTTC
CSVRKLAGKNNEQFF
>TRBV2|TRBD1|.|TRBJ2-7
TGTGCCAGCACCGGGGGACAGGGTTTTGGCGAGCAGTACTTC
CASTGGQGFGEQYF
>TRBV27|.|.|TRBJ2-1
TGTGCCAGCAGTTTTGTCTGGCGGGAAAGTTCGGGTGAGCAGTTCTTC
CASSFVWRESSGEQFF
>TRBV11-2|TRBD2|.|TRBJ2-1
TGTGCCAGCAGCCCCCCGGGGGGTGTCGATGAGCAGTTCTTC
CASSPPGGVDEQFF
>TRBV27|.|.|TRBJ2-3
TGTGCCAGCAAGGGGGGCGGGAATACGCAGTATTTT
CASKGGGNTQYF
>TRBV4-1|TRBD1|.|TRBJ1-4
TGCGCCAGCAGCCAAAGTCCCGGGACAGGGTCCTACGAAAAACTGTTTTTT
CASSQSPGTGSYEKLFF
>TRBV6-1|.|.|TRBJ1-1
TGTGCCAGCAGTGAATCAGGGTTCGGCACTGAAGCTTTCTTT
CASSESGFGTEAFF